This TCR beta chain was identified in a study of HIV-infected children after antiretroviral therapy interruption. The overall study: EBV and CMV exposure was recorded in most children. For the interruption arm, samples span week 0 through about 3 years after study end.

Treatment defined: PENTA 11 planned treatment interruption arm or continuous ART arm. Only samples with at least 5 million viable PBMCs qualified. There are a few counts of this clonotype. The TCR library was built from RNA with a 3' RACE protocol and unique molecular identifiers. TCRdb fed the 3' RACE reads into MiXCR, producing one record per CDR3 protein. The sample yields more than 40,000 distinct CDR3 sequences, roughly 4.5% seen once. This material consisted of CD45RA+ CD4+ T cells from PBMCs, pooled from several time points, taken from a donor given antiretroviral therapy, either interrupted or continuous. Subset defined: naive CD4+ CD45RA+ CD45RO- T cells. This TCR was sampled from a pool of human donors with HIV.

The CDR3 DNA is TGCAGCGTAGCCAGGACAGGACCGACCTACGAGCAGTACTTC. Protein product: CSVARTGPTYEQYF. The rearrangement uses TRBV29-1 and TRBJ2-7; 7 bases match TRBD1. The CDR3 covers 14 residues. V dropped 6 bases and J dropped 2; count of bases not matched to a gene: 10. The germline gives CDR1 SQVTM, CDR2 ANQGSEA.